Listed here is a single TCR beta chain. The source of the sample is a study of blood T cell repertoires in COVID-19. The junction had 9 bases not matched to a gene; V was cut back by 6 bases and J by 2 bases. The CDR3 has 16 amino acids. CDR1 is SGDLS, CDR2 YYNGEE, per germline. Profiled with immunoSEQ multiplex PCR; TCRdb holds only in-frame clones, not every one. The sample consists of around 50,000 clones, 90% of them appearing once. Specimen: peripheral blood. The V gene is TRBV9, the J gene TRBJ2-2; 8 bases align to TRBD2. The TCR sequence derives from a man in his 70s with acute or convalescent COVID-19. The CDR3 DNA reads as TGTGCCAGCACCCCCCGGGGGGGGCTTAACACCGGGGAGCTGTTTTTT. It codes for CASTPRGGLNTGELFF.